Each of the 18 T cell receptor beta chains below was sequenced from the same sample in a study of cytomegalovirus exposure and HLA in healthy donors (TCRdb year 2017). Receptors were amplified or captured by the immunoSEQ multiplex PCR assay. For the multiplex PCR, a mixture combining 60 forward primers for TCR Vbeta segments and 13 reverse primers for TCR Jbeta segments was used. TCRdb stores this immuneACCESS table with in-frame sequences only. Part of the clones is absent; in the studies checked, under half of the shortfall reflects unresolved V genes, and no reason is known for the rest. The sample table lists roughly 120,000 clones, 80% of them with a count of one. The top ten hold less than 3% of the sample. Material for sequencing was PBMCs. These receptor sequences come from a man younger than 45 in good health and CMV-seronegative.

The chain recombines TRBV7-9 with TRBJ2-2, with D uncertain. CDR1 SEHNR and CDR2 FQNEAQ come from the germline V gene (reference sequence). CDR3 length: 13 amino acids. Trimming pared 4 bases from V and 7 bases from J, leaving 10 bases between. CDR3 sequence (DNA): TGTGCCAGCAGCTCAAACCCGGGCGGGGAGCTGTTTTTT. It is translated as CASSSNPGGELFF. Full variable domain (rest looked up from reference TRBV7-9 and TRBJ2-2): DTGVSQNPRHKITKRGQNVTFRCDPISEHNRLYWYRQTLGQGPEFLTYFQNEAQLEKSRLLSDRFSAERPKGSFSTLEIQRTEQGDSAMYLCASSSNPGGELFFGEGSRLTVL.

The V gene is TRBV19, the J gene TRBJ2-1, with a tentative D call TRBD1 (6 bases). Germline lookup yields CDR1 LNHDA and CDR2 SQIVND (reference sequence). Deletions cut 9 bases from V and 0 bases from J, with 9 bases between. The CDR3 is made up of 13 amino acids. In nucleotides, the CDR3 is TGTGCCAGCTTGGACAGCTCCTACAATGAGCAGTTCTTC. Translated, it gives CASLDSSYNEQFF.

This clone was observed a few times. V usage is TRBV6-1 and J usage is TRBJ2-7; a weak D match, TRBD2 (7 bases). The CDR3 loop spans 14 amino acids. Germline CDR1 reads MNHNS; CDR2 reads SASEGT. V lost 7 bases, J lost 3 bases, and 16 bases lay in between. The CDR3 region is CASIRGADFYEQYF. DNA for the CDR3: TGTGCCAGCATTCGGGGGGCAGACTTCTACGAGCAGTACTTC.

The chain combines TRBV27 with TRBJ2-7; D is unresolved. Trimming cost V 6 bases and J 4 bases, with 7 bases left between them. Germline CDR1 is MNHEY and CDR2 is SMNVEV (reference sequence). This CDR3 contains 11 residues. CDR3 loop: CASSLFYEQYF. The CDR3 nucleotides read TGTGCCAGCAGCCTCTTTTACGAGCAGTACTTC.

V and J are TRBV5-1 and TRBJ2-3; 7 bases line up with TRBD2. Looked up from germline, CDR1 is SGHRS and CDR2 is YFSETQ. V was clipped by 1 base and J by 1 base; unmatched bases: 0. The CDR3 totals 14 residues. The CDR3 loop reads CASSLLAGTDTQYF. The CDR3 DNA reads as TGCGCCAGCAGCTTGCTAGCGGGCACAGATACGCAGTATTTT.

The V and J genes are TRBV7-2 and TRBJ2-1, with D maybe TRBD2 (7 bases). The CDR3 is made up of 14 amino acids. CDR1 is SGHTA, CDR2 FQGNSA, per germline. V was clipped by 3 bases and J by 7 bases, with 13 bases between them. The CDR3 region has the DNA TGTGCCAGCAGCTTCGGGGGGCGGGATAATGAGCAGTTCTTC. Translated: CASSFGGRDNEQFF. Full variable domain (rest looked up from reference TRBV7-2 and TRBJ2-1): GAGVSQSPSNKVTEKGKDVELRCDPISGHTALYWYRQSLGQGLEFLIYFQGNSAPDKSGLPSDRFSAERTGGSVSTLTIQRTQQEDSAVYLCASSFGGRDNEQFFGPGTRLTVL.

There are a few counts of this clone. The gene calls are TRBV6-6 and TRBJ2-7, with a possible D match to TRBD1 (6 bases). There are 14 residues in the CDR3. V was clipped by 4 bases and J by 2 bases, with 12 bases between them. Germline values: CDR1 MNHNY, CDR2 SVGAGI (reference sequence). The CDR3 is CASSWAGVAYEQYF. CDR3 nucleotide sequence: TGTGCCAGCAGTTGGGCAGGGGTGGCCTACGAGCAGTACTTC.

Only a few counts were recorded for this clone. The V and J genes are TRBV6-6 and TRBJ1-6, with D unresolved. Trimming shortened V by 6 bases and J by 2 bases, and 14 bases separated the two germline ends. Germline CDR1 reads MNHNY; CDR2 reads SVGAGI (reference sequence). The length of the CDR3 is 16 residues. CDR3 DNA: TGTGCCAGCAGACCCCGGGGAGGCGCCTATAATTCACCCCTCCACTTT. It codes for CASRPRGGAYNSPLHF.

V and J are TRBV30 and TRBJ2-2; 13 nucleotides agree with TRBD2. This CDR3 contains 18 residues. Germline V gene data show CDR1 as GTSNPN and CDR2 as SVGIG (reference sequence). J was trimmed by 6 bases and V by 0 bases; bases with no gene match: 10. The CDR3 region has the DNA TGTGCCTGGAGTGTACAGAGGAGGACTAGCGGGAGTGCCGGGGAGCTGTTTTTT. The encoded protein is CAWSVQRRTSGSAGELFF.

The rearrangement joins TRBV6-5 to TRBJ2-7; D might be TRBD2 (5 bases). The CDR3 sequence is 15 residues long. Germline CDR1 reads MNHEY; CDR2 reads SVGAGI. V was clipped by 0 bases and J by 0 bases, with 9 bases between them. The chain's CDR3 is CASSYSPGSSYEQYF. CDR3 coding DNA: TGTGCCAGCAGTTACTCTCCGGGGTCCTCCTACGAGCAGTACTTC.

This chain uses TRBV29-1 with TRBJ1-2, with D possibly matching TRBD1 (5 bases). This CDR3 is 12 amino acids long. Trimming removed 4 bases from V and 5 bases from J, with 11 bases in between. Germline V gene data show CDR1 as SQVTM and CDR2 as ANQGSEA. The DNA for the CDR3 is TGCAGCGTTGCCGTCAGGGAATATGGCTACACCTTC. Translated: CSVAVREYGYTF.

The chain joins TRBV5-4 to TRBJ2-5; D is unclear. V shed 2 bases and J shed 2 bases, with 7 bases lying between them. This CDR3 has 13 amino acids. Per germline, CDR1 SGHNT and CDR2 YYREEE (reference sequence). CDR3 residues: CASSFGAQETQYF. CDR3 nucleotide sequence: TGTGCCAGCAGCTTTGGTGCGCAAGAGACCCAGTACTTC.

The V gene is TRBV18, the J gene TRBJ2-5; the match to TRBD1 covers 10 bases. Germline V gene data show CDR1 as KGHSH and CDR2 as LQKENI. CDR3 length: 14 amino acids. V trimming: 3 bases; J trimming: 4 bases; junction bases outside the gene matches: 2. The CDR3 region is CASSPTGGTETQYF. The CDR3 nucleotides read TGTGCCAGCTCACCGACAGGGGGCACAGAGACCCAGTACTTC.

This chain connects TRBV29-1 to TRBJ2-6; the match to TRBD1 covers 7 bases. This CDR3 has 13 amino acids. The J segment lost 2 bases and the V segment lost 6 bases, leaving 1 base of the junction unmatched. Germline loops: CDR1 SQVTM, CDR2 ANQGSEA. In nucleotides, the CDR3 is TGCAGCGTGACAGGGACTGGGGCCAACGTCCTGACTTTC. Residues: CSVTGTGANVLTF.

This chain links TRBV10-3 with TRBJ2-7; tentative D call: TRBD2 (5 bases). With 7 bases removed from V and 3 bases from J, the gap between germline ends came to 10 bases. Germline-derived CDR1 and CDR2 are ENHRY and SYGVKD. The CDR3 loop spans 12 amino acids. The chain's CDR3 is CAIMGEGYEQYF. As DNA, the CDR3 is TGTGCCATCATGGGAGAGGGCTACGAGCAGTACTTC.

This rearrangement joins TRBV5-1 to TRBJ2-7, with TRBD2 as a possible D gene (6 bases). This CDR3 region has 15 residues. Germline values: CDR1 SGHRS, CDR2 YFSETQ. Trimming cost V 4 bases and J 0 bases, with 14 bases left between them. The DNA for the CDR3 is TGCGCCAGCAGCGAGGGGCGGGGTGGCTCCTACGAGCAGTACTTC. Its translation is CASSEGRGGSYEQYF.

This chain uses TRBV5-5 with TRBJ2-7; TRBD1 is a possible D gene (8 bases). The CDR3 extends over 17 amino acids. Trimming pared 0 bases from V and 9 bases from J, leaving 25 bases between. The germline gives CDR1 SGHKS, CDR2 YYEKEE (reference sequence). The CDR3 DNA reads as TGTGCCAGCAGCTTGGAGCAGGGGGCCGGGACTAACCCCGGGCAGTACTTC. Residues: CASSLEQGAGTNPGQYF.

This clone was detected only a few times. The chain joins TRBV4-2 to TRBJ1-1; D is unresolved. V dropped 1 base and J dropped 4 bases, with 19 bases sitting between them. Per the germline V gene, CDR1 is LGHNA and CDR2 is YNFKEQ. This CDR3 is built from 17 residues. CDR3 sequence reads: CASSQVSGSRMATEAFF. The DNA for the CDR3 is TGTGCCAGCAGCCAAGTCAGCGGATCCCGGATGGCCACTGAAGCTTTCTTT.